This is a list of T cell receptor beta chains from one sample in a study of blood T cell repertoires in COVID-19. Measured with immunoSEQ multiplex PCR; TCRdb has only the in-frame clones, and not every one. The sample lists about 330,000 clones, roughly 90% occurring once. Sequenced input: peripheral blood. These receptors originate from a woman in her forties or fifties with active or convalescent COVID-19. CDR3s include the opening cysteine and the closing phenylalanine or tryptophan.

>TRBV9|TRBJ1-1
CASSVEPGVNTEAFF
>TRBV18|TRBJ1-1
CASSPGRGNTEAFF
>TRBV1|TRBJ2-7
CTSSQDRNSGSMIEGHYEQYF
>TRBV5-1|TRBJ1-5
CASSPDRGNQPQHF
>TRBV7-6|TRBJ2-1
CASSLILAGSGEQFF
>TRBV9|TRBJ2-1
CASSVGQGAMNEQFF
>TRBV20-1|TRBJ2-7
CSAREVYEQYF
>TRBV18|TRBJ2-1
CASSLAGQGYNEQFF
>TRBV11-3|TRBJ2-1
CASSSPGVRTENNEQFF
>TRBV4-3|TRBJ1-3
CASSQDSAGGSGNTIYF
>TRBV6-2/TRBV6-3|TRBJ1-2
CASSYLPGGDGYTF
>TRBV9|TRBJ2-7
CASSVDLGASYEQYF
>TRBV27|TRBJ2-5
CASSLRGKETQYF
>TRBV19|TRBJ1-6
CASSNKGRGINSPLHF
>TRBV18|TRBJ1-2
CASSPDRVTYGYTF
>TRBV5-1|TRBJ1-4
CASSMGQRTTNEKLFF
>TRBV5-6|TRBJ1-2
CASSSGTGGSAGYTF